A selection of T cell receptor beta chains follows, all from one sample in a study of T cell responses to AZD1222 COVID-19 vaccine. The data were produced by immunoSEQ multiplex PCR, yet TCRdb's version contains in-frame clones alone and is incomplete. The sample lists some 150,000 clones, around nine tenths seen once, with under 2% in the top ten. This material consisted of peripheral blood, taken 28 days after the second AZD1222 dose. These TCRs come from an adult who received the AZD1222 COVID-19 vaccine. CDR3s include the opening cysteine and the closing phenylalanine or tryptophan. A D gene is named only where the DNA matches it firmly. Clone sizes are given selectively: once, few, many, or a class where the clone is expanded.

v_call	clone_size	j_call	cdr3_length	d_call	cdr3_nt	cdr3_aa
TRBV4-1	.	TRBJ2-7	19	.	TGCGCCAGCAGCCAAGATGTTGCCGAAGGGACGCGCGAAACCTACGAGCAGTACTTC	CASSQDVAEGTRETYEQYF
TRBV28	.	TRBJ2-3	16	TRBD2	TGTGCCAGCAGCCCCTATCGGCGGGAGTACACAGATACGCAGTATTTT	CASSPYRREYTDTQYF
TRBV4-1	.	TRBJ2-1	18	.	TGCGCCAGCAGCCAAGATCCCCCCGAGCCAGGGCCCTACAATGAGCAGTTCTTC	CASSQDPPEPGPYNEQFF
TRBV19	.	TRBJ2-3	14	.	TGTGCCAGTAGGGGGTCAAGCAGCACAGATACGCAGTATTTT	CASRGSSSTDTQYF
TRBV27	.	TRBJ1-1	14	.	TGTGCCAGCAGTTTTAGGGGGGCAAACACTGAAGCTTTCTTT	CASSFRGANTEAFF
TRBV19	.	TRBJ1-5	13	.	TGTGCCAGTAGTATGGCAGGGTTGCAGCCCCAGCATTTT	CASSMAGLQPQHF
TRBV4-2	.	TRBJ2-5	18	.	TGTGCCAGCAGCCAAGCTAGCTTAAGGGGCGGGATGGGGGAGACCCAGTACTTC	CASSQASLRGGMGETQYF
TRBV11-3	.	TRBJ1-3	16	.	TGTGCCAGCAGCTTAGATAAGGGGAGCTCTGGAAACACCATATATTTT	CASSLDKGSSGNTIYF
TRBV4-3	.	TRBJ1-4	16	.	TGCGCCAGCAGCCGGGGCTCCGGGGGTAGGCTTGAAAAACTGTTTTTT	CASSRGSGGRLEKLFF
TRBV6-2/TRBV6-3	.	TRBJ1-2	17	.	TGTGCCAGCAGTTACCGAGTACTCCGTTCCCGGGGAAGTGGCTACACCTTC	CASSYRVLRSRGSGYTF
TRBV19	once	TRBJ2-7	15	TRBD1	TGTGCCAGTAGTACAAGGACAGGGGGCTCCTACGAGCAGTACTTC	CASSTRTGGSYEQYF
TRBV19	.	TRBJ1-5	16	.	TGTGCCAGTAGTAAAGCCGCCCCCAGGCATTTATTGACCCAGCATTTT	CASSKAAPRHLLTQHF
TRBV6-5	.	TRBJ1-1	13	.	TGTGCCAGCAGGACCTCGGGGGGCACTGAAGCTTTCTTT	CASRTSGGTEAFF
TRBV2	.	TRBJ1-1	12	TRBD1	TGTGCCAGCAGTCGGGACAGTCTAGAAGCTTTCTTT	CASSRDSLEAFF
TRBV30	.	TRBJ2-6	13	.	TGTGCCTGGAGTGTATCTGGGGCCAACGTCCTGACTTTC	CAWSVSGANVLTF
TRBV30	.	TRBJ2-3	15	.	TGTGCCTGGGATAGAGGGGGGCCCCACACAGATACGCAGTATTTT	CAWDRGGPHTDTQYF
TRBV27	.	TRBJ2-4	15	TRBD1	TGTGCCAGCAGTTTCGGGACAGGGGTGGGGAACATTCAGTACTTC	CASSFGTGVGNIQYF
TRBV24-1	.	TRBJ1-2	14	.	TGTGCCACCAGTGATACGCGCGGGAACTATGGCTACACCTTC	CATSDTRGNYGYTF
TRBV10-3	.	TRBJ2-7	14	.	TGTGCCATCAAGGGTCCAGGGTTGGTTGGCGAGCAGTACTTC	CAIKGPGLVGEQYF
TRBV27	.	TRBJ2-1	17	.	TGTGCCAGCAGTTTCAAACAGGAAACGGCCCGCTACAATGAGCAGTTCTTC	CASSFKQETARYNEQFF
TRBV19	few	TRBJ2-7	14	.	TGTGCCAGTAGCCGGCGGGAAGGATCTAACGAGCAGTACTTC	CASSRREGSNEQYF
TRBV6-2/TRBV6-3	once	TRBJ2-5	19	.	TGTGCCAGCAGTTCACCAAGGGGAGATCGGACGTGGGGCTTGGAGACCCAGTACTTC	CASSSPRGDRTWGLETQYF
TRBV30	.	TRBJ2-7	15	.	TGTGCCTGGAGTCACGTTGGGGCGCCGTCCTACGAGCAGTACTTC	CAWSHVGAPSYEQYF
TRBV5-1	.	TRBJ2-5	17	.	TGCGCCAGCACCCTTGGTGCAGGGATACTCTTCGGAGAGACCCAGTACTTC	CASTLGAGILFGETQYF
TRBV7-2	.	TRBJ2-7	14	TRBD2	TGTGCCAGCAGCTTAGGGCTAGCGGGAGCCGAGCAGTACTTC	CASSLGLAGAEQYF
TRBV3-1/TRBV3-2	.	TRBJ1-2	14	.	TGTGCCAGCGGAGTAGGGGTCGGTAACTATGGCTACACCTTC	CASGVGVGNYGYTF
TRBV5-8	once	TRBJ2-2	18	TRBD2	TGTGCCAGCAGCTTGGCGGGACTAGCGGGAGTGAACACCGGGGAGCTGTTTTTT	CASSLAGLAGVNTGELFF
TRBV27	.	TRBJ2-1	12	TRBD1	TGTGCCAGCAGACAGGGGTACAATGAGCAGTTCTTC	CASRQGYNEQFF
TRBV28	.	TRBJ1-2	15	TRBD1	TGTGCCAGCAGTTTAGGGACCCGGACAGGGGGTGGCTACACCTTC	CASSLGTRTGGGYTF
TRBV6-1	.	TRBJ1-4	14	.	TGTGCCAGCAGTGAGGACAGCGAGAAGGAAAAACTGTTTTTT	CASSEDSEKEKLFF
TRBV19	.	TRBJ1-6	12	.	TGTGCTTCAAGGGTGGGGAATTCACCCCTCCACTTT	CASRVGNSPLHF
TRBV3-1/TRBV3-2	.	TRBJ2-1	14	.	TGTGCCAGCAACAACTACGGGTCCTACAATGAGCAGTTCTTC	CASNNYGSYNEQFF
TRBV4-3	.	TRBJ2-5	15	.	TGCGCCAGCAGCCAAGAGACAGCCCCGGCGGAGACCCAGTACTTC	CASSQETAPAETQYF
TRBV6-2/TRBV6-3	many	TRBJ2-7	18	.	TGTGCCAGCAGTTACCCCCTCGGACAGCTCCTAGGGGCCTACGAGCAGTACTTC	CASSYPLGQLLGAYEQYF
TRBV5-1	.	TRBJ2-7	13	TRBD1	TGCGCCAGCAGCCGGGACAGGGGTAGCGAGCAGTACTTC	CASSRDRGSEQYF
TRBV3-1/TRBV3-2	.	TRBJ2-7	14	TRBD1	TGTGCCAGCAGCTACGGGACAGGGACCTACGAGCAGTACTTC	CASSYGTGTYEQYF
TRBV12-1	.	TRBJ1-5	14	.	TGTGCCAGCTCAGGACGGCAGCAGAATCAGCCCCAGCATTTT	CASSGRQQNQPQHF
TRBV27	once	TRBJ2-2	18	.	TGTGCCAGCAGTGCTATGTTTGGCTCGGCACCGAACACCGGGGAGCTGTTTTTT	CASSAMFGSAPNTGELFF
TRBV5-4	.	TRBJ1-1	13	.	TGTGCCAGCAGCTTGGGTTCAGTTACTGAAGCTTTCTTT	CASSLGSVTEAFF
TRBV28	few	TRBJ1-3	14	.	TGTGCCAGCCTATCCGGGGGATCTGGAAACACCATATATTTT	CASLSGGSGNTIYF